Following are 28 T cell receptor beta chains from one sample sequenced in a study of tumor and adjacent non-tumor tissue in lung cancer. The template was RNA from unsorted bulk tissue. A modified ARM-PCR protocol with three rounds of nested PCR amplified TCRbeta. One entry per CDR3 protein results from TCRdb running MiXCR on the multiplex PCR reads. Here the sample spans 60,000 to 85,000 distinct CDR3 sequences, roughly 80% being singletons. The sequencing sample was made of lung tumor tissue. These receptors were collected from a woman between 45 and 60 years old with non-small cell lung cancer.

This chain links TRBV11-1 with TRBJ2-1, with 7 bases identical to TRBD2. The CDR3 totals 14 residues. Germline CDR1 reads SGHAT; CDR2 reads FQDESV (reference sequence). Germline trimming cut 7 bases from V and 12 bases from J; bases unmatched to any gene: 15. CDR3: CASNSELVGGLQFF. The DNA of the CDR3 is TGTGCCAGCAACTCAGAACTAGTGGGAGGGTTGCAGTTCTTC. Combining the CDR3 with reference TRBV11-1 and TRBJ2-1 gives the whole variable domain EAEVAQSPRYKITEKSQAVAFWCDPISGHATLYWYRQILGQGPELLVQFQDESVVDDSQLPKDRFSAERLKGVDSTLKIQPAELGDSAMYLCASNSELVGGLQFFGPGTRLTVL.

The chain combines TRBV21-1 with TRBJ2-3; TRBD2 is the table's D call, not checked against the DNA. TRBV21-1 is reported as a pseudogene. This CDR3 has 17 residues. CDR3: CASSGRELAGRKDTQYF. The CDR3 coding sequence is TGTGCCAGCAGCGGACGTGAACTAGCGGGGCGCAAAGATACGCAGTATTTT.

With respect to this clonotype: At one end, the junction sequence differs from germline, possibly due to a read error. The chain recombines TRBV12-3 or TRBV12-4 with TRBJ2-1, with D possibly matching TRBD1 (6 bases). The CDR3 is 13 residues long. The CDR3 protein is CASSFRRDNEQFF. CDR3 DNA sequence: TGTGCCAGCAGTTTCAGAAGGGACAATGAACAGTTCTTC.

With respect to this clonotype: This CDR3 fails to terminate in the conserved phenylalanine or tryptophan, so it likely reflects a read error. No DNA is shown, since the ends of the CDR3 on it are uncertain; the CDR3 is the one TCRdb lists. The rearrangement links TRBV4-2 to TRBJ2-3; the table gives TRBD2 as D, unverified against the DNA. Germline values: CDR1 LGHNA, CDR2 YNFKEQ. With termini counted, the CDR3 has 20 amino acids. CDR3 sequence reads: CASNPTPGLAGGSGTDTRYL.

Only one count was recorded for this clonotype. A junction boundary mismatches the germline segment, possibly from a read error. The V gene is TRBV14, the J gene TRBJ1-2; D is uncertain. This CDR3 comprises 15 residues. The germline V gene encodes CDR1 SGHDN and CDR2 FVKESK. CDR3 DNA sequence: TGTGTCAGCACCCCACCAGTCGGGCCCTTGGGAGGCTACACCTTC. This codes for CVSTPPVGPLGGYTF.

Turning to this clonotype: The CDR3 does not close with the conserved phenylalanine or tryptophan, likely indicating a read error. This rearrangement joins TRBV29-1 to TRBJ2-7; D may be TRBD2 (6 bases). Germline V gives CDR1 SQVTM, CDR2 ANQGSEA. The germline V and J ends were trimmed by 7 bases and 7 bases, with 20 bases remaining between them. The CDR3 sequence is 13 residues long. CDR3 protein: CSATLGGFYEQYY. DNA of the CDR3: TGCAGCGCCACTCTGGGGGGATTCTATGAGCAGTACTAC.

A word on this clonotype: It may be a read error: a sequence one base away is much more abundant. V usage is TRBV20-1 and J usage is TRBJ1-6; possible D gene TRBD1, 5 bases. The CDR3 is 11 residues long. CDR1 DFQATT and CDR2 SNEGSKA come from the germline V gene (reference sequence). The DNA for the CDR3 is TGCAGCTCCCGGGACGGGGGGATCCTCCACTTT. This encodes CSSRDGGILHF.

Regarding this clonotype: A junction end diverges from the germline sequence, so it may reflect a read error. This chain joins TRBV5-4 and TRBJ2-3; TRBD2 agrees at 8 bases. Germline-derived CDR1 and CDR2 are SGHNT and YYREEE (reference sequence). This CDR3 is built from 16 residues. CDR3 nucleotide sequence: TGTGCCAGCATCTTGGCAAGCGGGAGTAGCACAGATACGCAGTATTTT. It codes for CASILASGSSTDTQYF.

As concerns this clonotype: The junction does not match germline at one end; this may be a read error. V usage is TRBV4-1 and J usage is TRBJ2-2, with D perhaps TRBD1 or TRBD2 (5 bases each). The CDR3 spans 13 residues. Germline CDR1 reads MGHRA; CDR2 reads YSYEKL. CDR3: CVTTWGNTGELFF. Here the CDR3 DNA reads TGCGTCACCACCTGGGGGAACACCGGGGAGTTGTTTTTT.

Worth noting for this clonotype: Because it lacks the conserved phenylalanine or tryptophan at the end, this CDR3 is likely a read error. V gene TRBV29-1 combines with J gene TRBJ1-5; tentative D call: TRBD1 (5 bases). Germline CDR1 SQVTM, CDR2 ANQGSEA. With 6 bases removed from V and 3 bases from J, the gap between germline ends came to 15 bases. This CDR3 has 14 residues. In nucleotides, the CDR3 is TGCAGCGTAGCTGGCGGGGGAATCAATCAGCCCCAGCATATT. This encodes CSVAGGGINQPQHI.

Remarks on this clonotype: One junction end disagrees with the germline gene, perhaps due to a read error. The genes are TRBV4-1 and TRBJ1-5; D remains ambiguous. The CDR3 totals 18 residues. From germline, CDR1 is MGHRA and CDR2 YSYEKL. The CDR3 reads CASSQDLLGFGRNQPQHF. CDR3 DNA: TGCGCCAGCAGCCAAGACCTGTTAGGGTTCGGGCGCAATCAACCCCAGCATTTT.

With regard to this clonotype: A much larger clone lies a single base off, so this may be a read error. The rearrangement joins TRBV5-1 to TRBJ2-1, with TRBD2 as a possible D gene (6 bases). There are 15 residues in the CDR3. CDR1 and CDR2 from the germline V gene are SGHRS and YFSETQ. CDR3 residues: CASSSLAPQNNVQFF. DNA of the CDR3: TGCGCCAGCAGCAGTCTAGCGCCGCAGAACAATGTGCAGTTCTTC.

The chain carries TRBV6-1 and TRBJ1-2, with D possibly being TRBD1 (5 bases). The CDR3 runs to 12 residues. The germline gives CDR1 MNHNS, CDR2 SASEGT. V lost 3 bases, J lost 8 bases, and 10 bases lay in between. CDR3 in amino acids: CASSEGGDGYTF. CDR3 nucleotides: TGTGCCAGCAGTGAGGGAGGGGACGGCTACACCTTC.

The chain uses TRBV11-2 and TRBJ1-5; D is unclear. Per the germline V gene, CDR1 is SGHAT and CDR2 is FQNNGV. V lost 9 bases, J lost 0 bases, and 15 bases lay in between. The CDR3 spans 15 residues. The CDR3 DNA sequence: TGTGCCAGTTGCTGGGAGGGTTATAGCAATCAGCCCCAGCATTTT. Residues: CASCWEGYSNQPQHF.

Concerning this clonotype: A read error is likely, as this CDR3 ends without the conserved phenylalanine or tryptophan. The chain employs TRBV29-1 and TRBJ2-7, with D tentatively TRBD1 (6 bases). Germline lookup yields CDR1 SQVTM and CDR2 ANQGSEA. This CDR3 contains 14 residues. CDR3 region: CSVGLRQVSYEQYL. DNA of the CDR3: TGCAGTGTTGGCCTCAGACAGGTTTCCTACGAGCAGTACCTC.

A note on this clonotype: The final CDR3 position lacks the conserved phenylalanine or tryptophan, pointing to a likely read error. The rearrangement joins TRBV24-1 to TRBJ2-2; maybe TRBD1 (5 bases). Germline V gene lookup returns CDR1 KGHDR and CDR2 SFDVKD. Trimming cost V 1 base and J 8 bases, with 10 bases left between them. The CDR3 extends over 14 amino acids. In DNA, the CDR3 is TGTGCCACCAGTGATTTCAGGGTCACTGGGGAGCTGTTTTAT. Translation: CATSDFRVTGELFY.

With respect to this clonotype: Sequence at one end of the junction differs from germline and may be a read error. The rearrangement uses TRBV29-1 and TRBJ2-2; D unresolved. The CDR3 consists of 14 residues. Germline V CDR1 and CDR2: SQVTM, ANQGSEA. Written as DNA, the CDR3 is TGCAGCATCGAATTATTCAGGAACACCCGGGAGCTGTTTTTT. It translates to CSIELFRNTRELFF.

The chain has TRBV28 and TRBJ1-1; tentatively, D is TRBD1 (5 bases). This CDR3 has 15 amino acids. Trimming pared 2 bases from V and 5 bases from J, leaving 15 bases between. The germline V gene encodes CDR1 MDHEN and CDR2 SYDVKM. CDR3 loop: CASSLAGTGGTEAFF. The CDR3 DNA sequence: TGTGCCAGCAGTTTAGCAGGGACTGGGGGGACTGAAGCTTTCTTT.

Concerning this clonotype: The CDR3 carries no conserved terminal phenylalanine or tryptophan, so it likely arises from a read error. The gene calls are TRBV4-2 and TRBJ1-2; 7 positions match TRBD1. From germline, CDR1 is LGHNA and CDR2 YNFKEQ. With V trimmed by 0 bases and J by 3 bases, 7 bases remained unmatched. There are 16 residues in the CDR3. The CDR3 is CASSQDWGQRDYGYTL. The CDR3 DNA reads TGTGCCAGCAGCCAAGACTGGGGACAGAGAGACTATGGCTACACCTTG.

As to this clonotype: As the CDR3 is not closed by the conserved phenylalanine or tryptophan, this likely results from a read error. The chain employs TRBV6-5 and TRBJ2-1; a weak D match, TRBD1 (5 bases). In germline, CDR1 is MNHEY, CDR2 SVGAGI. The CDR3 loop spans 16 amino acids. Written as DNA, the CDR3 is TGTGCCAGCAGTTACCTTCAGACAGACTCCTTCAATGAGCAGTTCTAC. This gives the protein CASSYLQTDSFNEQFY.

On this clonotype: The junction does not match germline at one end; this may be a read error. The CDR3 region is CTSRNPGQEDILYF. Written as DNA, the CDR3 is TGTACCAGCAGAAACCCTGGACAGGAGGACATTCTGTACTTC. This chain links TRBV6-2 or TRBV6-3 with TRBJ2-4, with 7 positions matching TRBD1. There are 14 residues in the CDR3. Germline V CDR1 and CDR2: MNHEY, SVGEGT.

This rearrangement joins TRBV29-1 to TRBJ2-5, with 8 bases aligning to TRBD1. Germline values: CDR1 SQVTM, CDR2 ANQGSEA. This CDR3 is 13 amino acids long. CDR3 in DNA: TGCACTAGATGGCAGGGGGCGTGGGAGACCCAGTACTTC. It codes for CTRWQGAWETQYF.

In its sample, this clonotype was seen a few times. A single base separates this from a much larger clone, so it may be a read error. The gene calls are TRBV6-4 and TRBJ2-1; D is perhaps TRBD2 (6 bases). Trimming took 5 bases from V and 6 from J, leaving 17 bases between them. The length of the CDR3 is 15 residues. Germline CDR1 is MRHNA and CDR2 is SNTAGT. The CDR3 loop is CASSLRTNGSNEQFF. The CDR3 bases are TGTGCCAGCAGTCTCCGGACTAACGGGAGCAATGAGCAGTTCTTC.

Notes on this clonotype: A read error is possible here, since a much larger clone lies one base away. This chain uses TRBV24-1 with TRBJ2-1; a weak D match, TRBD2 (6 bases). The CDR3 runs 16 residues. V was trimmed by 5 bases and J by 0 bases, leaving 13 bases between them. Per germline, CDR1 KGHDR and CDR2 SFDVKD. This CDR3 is CATSVPSASSYNEQFF. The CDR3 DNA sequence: TGTGCCACCAGTGTCCCTAGCGCAAGCTCCTACAATGAGCAGTTCTTC.

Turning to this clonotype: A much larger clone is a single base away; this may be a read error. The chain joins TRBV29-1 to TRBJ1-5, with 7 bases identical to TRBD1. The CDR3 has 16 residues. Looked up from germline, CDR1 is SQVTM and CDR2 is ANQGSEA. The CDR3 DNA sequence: TGCAGCGTACGAACCGGGACAGAGGGTAGCAATCAGCCCCGGCATTTT. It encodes CSVRTGTEGSNQPRHF.

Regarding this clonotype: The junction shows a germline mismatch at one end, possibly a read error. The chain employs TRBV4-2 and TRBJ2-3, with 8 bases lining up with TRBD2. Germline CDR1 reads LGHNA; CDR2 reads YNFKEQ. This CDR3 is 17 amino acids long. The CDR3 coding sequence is TGTGCCAGCAGCCGTCACGCCGGGACTAGATACACAGATGCGCAGTACTTT. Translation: CASSRHAGTRYTDAQYF.

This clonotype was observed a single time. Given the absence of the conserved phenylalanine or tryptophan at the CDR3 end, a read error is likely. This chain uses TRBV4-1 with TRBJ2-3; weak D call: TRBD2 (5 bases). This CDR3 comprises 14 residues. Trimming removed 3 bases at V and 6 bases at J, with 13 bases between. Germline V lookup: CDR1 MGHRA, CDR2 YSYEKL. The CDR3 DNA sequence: TGCGCCAGCAGCCAGAGGGCAGGAGCTGATACGCAGTATTTA. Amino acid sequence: CASSQRAGADTQYL.

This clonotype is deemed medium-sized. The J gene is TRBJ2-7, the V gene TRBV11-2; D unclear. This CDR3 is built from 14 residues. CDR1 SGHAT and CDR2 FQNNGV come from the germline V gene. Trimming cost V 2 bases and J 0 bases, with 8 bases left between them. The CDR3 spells CASSLTDNSYEQYF. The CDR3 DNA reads TGTGCCAGCAGCTTAACCGATAACTCCTACGAGCAGTACTTC.